Following are 20 T cell receptor beta chains from one sample sequenced in a study of cytomegalovirus exposure and HLA in healthy donors. The data were produced by immunoSEQ multiplex PCR, yet TCRdb's version contains in-frame clones alone and is incomplete. The sample gives approximately 58,000 clones, 85% to 95% of which show up once; 5.8% is in the top ten. The sequencing input was PBMCs. The receptor source for this set is a woman between 18 and 29 years old in good health and CMV-seropositive.

The chain has TRBV5-1 and TRBJ2-7; 11 bases match TRBD2. This CDR3 has 16 amino acids. The V segment lost 4 bases and the J segment 2 bases; nucleotides outside the gene matches: 8. Germline loops: CDR1 SGHRS, CDR2 YFSETQ. The CDR3 protein is CASSLRVGLAAYEQYF. CDR3 in DNA: TGCGCCAGCAGCCTTCGCGTGGGACTAGCGGCCTACGAGCAGTACTTC.

The V call is TRBV27, the J call TRBJ1-1; 8 bases line up with TRBD1. Germline V gene data show CDR1 as MNHEY and CDR2 as SMNVEV (reference sequence). The CDR3 has 15 residues. With V trimmed by 2 bases and J by 3 bases, 5 bases remained unmatched. The CDR3 sequence: CASSLARGLYTEAFF. For the CDR3, the DNA is TGTGCCAGCAGTTTAGCCAGGGGGCTCTACACTGAAGCTTTCTTT.

The genes are TRBV28 and TRBJ2-7; TRBD1 agrees at 12 bases. This CDR3 region has 16 residues. After removal of 5 bases from V and 2 bases from J, the junction contained 7 bases not matched to a gene. The germline V gene encodes CDR1 MDHEN and CDR2 SYDVKM. The CDR3 region has the DNA TGTGCCAGCAGTCCTAGGGACAGGGGGCTAACCTACGAGCAGTACTTC. Translating it yields CASSPRDRGLTYEQYF.

The V call is TRBV7-6, the J call TRBJ2-5, with D maybe TRBD1 (5 bases). The V end lost 4 bases, the J end lost 7 bases, and 13 bases lay between the germline ends. This CDR3 spans 13 amino acids. Germline V gene data show CDR1 as SGHVS and CDR2 as FNYEAQ. The CDR3 DNA reads TGTGCCAGCAGCTACCGGGTAACAGGGACCCAGTACTTC. Its translation is CASSYRVTGTQYF.

The V gene is TRBV28, the J gene TRBJ1-1; D gene unclear. The V gene lost 4 bases and the J gene lost 1 base, with 13 bases spanning the gap. The CDR3 has 15 amino acids. Germline V gene data show CDR1 as MDHEN and CDR2 as SYDVKM. The chain's CDR3 is CASSSWPAGNTEAFF. For the CDR3, the DNA is TGTGCCAGCAGTTCCTGGCCGGCAGGGAACACTGAAGCTTTCTTT.

The gene calls are TRBV28 and TRBJ2-5, with 8 bases identical to TRBD1. CDR1 MDHEN and CDR2 SYDVKM come from the germline V gene. This CDR3 is built from 15 residues. V was pared by 2 bases and J by 7 bases, with 9 bases of the junction left unmatched. CDR3 coding DNA: TGTGCCAGCAGTTTAAGCCCGGGACAGGTCATGACCCAGTACTTC. It encodes CASSLSPGQVMTQYF.

This clone was seen a handful of times. The chain recombines TRBV6-1 with TRBJ1-4; D is uncertain. Per germline, CDR1 MNHNS and CDR2 SASEGT. The CDR3 extends over 15 amino acids. Trimming left V 3 bases short and J 2 bases short, with 10 bases between. The CDR3 DNA is TGTGCCAGCAGTGACGCCGGGTCGACTAATGAAAAACTGTTTTTT. Amino acids: CASSDAGSTNEKLFF.

CDR3 in amino acids: CASSRSGSQETQYF. CDR3 in DNA: TGTGCCAGCTCTCGTAGCGGGAGCCAAGAGACCCAGTACTTC. The genes are TRBV18 and TRBJ2-5, with 9 nucleotides matching TRBD2. Germline V gene data show CDR1 as KGHSH and CDR2 as LQKENI. The CDR3 has 14 amino acids. The V gene end was trimmed by 6 bases and the J gene end by 1 base; junction bases not matched to a gene: 3.

The chain combines TRBV28 with TRBJ2-2; D unresolved. Trimming left V 5 bases short and J 6 bases short, with 13 bases between. CDR3 length equals 14 residues. Germline assignment: CDR1 MDHEN and CDR2 SYDVKM. CDR3 nucleotides: TGTGCCAGCAGTCTAAGACTCGTATCCGGGGAGCTGTTTTTT. Amino acid sequence: CASSLRLVSGELFF. The complete variable domain, with remaining parts taken from reference TRBV28 and TRBJ2-2, reads DVKVTQSSRYLVKRTGEKVFLECVQDMDHENMFWYRQDPGLGLRLIYFSYDVKMKEKGDIPEGYSVSREKKERFSLILESASTNQTSMYLCASSLRLVSGELFFGEGSRLTVL.

The chain links TRBV28 to TRBJ1-5; the match to TRBD1 covers 8 bases. V dropped 5 bases and J dropped 5; count of bases not matched to a gene: 14. Germline assignment: CDR1 MDHEN and CDR2 SYDVKM. CDR3 length: 17 residues. For the CDR3, the DNA is TGTGCCAGCAGTGGTTCAGGGGGCTTTTTTCGAGATCAGCCCCAGCATTTT. It yields the protein CASSGSGGFFRDQPQHF.

This clone was recorded once. The rearrangement links TRBV28 to TRBJ2-3; weak D call: TRBD2 (6 bases). V lost 3 bases and J lost 4, with 23 bases in between. This CDR3 is 18 amino acids long. The germline V gene has CDR1 MDHEN and CDR2 SYDVKM. CDR3 sequence: CASSLETGSGASADTQYF. The DNA of the CDR3 is TGTGCCAGCAGTTTGGAAACCGGGAGCGGCGCGTCGGCAGATACGCAGTATTTT.

The V call is TRBV7-3, the J call TRBJ2-2; D gene ambiguous. V was shortened by 3 bases and J by 7 bases, with 9 bases between the two germline ends. The CDR3 loop spans 13 amino acids. Germline values: CDR1 SGHTA, CDR2 FQGTGA. The CDR3 here is CASSLARGGELFF. The DNA of the CDR3 is TGTGCCAGCAGCTTGGCACGCGGCGGGGAGCTGTTTTTT.

The CDR3 loop is CASSPGTGVGEQYF. The CDR3 nucleotides read TGTGCCAGCAGCCCCGGGACAGGGGTGGGGGAGCAGTACTTC. The V and J genes are TRBV11-3 and TRBJ2-7; TRBD1 matches 10 bases. Germline CDR1 is SGHNT and CDR2 is YENEEA. This CDR3 is 14 amino acids long. V lost 5 bases and J lost 7; bases outside the gene matches: 8.

The V and J genes are TRBV4-1 and TRBJ2-2, with 7 bases fitting TRBD2. Trimming removed 1 base from V and 2 bases from J; junction bases left unmatched: 4. Germline assignment: CDR1 MGHRA and CDR2 YSYEKL. The CDR3 is made up of 16 amino acids. The CDR3: CASSQGRDYNTGELFF. In nucleotides, the CDR3 is TGCGCCAGCAGCCAAGGACGGGACTACAACACCGGGGAGCTGTTTTTT.

Notes on this clone: Other DNA sequences in the same sample also yield this CDR3. The V gene is TRBV9, the J gene TRBJ1-4; D ambiguous. Trimming took 2 bases from V and 1 from J, leaving 6 bases between them. CDR1 is SGDLS, CDR2 YYNGEE, per germline. The CDR3 covers 14 residues. Here the CDR3 DNA reads TGTGCCAGCAGCGTCCGGGGAACTAATGAAAAACTGTTTTTT. It codes for CASSVRGTNEKLFF.

The gene calls are TRBV9 and TRBJ1-2, with no clear D. Germline CDR1 is SGDLS and CDR2 is YYNGEE. The length of the CDR3 is 13 residues. The V gene lost 5 bases and the J gene lost 4 bases, with 12 bases spanning the gap. The CDR3 here is CASSVLPGYGYTF. DNA for the CDR3: TGTGCCAGCAGTGTCCTCCCCGGCTATGGCTACACCTTC.

This clone was seen a few times. The chain uses TRBV2 and TRBJ1-1, with 8 nucleotides matching TRBD1. The germline CDR1 and CDR2 sequences are SNHLY and FYNNEI. The CDR3 covers 17 residues. Germline trimming cut 5 bases from V and 0 bases from J; bases unmatched to any gene: 11. CDR3 in amino acids: CASSRQGKGIMNTEAFF. CDR3 bases: TGTGCCAGCAGTCGACAGGGGAAGGGGATTATGAACACTGAAGCTTTCTTT.

The V gene is TRBV2, the J gene TRBJ2-5; D is perhaps TRBD2 (6 bases). In germline, CDR1 is SNHLY, CDR2 FYNNEI. V dropped 3 bases and J dropped 3 bases, with 11 bases sitting between them. This CDR3 region has 14 residues. Written as DNA, the CDR3 is TGTGCCAGCAGTGACCGGGACTCGGAAGAGACCCAGTACTTC. Its protein product is CASSDRDSEETQYF.

Concerning this clone itself: Germline and junction disagree at one end, which may indicate a read error. The chain links TRBV15 to TRBJ1-2; D gene unclear. CDR1 and CDR2 from the germline V gene are LNHNV and YYDKDF (reference sequence). CDR3 length: 15 amino acids. Here the CDR3 reads CATSRDEEVLYGYTF. The DNA for the CDR3 is TGTGCCACCAGCCGAGACGAAGAGGTATTATATGGCTACACCTTC.

This chain links TRBV7-3 with TRBJ2-5, with 8 bases aligning to TRBD2. The CDR3 contains 16 residues. CDR1 is SGHTA and CDR2 is FQGTGA in the germline V gene. J was trimmed by 4 bases and V by 6 bases; bases with no gene match: 13. The CDR3 sequence: CASSAVPAGAGETQYF. In nucleotides, the CDR3 is TGTGCCAGCAGTGCCGTACCAGCGGGAGCCGGAGAGACCCAGTACTTC.